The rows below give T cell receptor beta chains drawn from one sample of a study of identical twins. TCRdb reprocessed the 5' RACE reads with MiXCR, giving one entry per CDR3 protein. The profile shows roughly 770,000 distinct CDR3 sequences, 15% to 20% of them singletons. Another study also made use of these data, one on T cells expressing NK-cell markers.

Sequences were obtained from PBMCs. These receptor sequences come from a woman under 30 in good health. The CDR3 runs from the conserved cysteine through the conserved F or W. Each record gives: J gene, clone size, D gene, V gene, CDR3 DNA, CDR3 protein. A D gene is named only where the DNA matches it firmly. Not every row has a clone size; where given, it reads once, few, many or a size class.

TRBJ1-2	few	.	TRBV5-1	TGCGCCAGCACACAGACAGGACCGACGCATGGCTACACCTTC	CASTQTGPTHGYTF
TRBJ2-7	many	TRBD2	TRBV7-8	TGTGCCAGCAGCTCGCCACTCCTAGCGGGAGTTTCCGAGCAGTACTTC	CASSSPLLAGVSEQYF
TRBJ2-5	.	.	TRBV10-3	TGTGCCACCGCTGGCCGTTCCTCAGGGGAGGAGACCCAGTACTTC	CATAGRSSGEETQYF
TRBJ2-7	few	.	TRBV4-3	TGCGCCAGCAGCCAAGGAAGCCCGGCAACCTACGAGCAGTACTTC	CASSQGSPATYEQYF
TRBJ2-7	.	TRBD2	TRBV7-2	TGTGCCAGCAGCTTAGTATTCCGGGGGGCCTACGAGCAGTACTTC	CASSLVFRGAYEQYF
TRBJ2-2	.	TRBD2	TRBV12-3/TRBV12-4	TGTGCCAGCAGTCCCCCGGGACTACCCAACACCGGGGAGCTGTTTTTT	CASSPPGLPNTGELFF
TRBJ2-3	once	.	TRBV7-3	TGTGCCAGCAGCTCCAACAGTTACACAGATACGCAGTATTTT	CASSSNSYTDTQYF
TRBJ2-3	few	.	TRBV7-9	TGTGCCAGCAGCTTAGGTTCGGCGGCAGATACGCAGTATTTT	CASSLGSAADTQYF
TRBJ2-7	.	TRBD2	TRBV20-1	TGCAGAGCGGCAGCGGGAGAATACGAGCAGTACTTC	CRAAAGEYEQYF
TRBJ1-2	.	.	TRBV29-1	TGCAGCGTTGTCGACAACCGGGGCTACACCTTC	CSVVDNRGYTF
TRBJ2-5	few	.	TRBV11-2	TGTGCCAGCAGTCGGGAGTGGAAGACCCAGTACTTC	CASSREWKTQYF
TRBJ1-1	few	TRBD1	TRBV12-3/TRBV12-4	TGTGCCAGCAGAAGGGACAGGGCACTCACTGAAGCTTTCTTT	CASRRDRALTEAFF
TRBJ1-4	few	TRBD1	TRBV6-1	TGTGCCAGCAGCCTAAGTCCCGGGACAGGGGTCAATGAAAAACTGTTTTTT	CASSLSPGTGVNEKLFF
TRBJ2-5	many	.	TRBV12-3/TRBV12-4	TGTGCCAGCAGTTTACGAAAACAAGAGACCCAGTACTTC	CASSLRKQETQYF
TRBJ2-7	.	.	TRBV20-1	TGCAGTGCGACTCAACCCGGGACTTCGTACGAGCAGTACTTC	CSATQPGTSYEQYF
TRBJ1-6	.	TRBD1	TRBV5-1	TGCGCCAGCAGCACGTTCCCAGGGACAGGGATGAATTCACCCCTCCACTTT	CASSTFPGTGMNSPLHF
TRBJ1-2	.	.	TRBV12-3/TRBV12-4	TGTGCCAGCAGTTTACTAGGGAGCATCTCTGGCTACACCTTC	CASSLLGSISGYTF
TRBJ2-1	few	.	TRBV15	TGTGCCACCAGCAGCGGAATAGGACTCAGCTCCTACAATGAGCAGTTCTTC	CATSSGIGLSSYNEQFF
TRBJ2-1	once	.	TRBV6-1	TGTGCCAGCAGTGCCGACAGCTACTCCTACAATGAGCAGTTCTTC	CASSADSYSYNEQFF
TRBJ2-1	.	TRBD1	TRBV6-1	TGTGCCAGCAATCGGGACAGTGTCTACAATGAGCAGTTCTTC	CASNRDSVYNEQFF
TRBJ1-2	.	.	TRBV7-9	TGTGCCAGCAGCTTAGTAGGCCGGGATCGAGGTGGCTACACCTTC	CASSLVGRDRGGYTF
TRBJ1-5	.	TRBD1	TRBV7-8	TGTGCCAGCAGCACCAGGACAGGTTGGGATCAGCCCCAGCATTTT	CASSTRTGWDQPQHF
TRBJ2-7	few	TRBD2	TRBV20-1	TGCAGTGCTTCTAAAGCGGGACTGTACGAGCAGTACTTC	CSASKAGLYEQYF
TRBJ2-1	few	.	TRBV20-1	TGCAGTGCTAGAGACCCCTTTGAGCAGTTCTTC	CSARDPFEQFF